The following is a T cell receptor beta chain sequence with its context. The record originates from a study of blood T cell repertoires in COVID-19. Background on the study: T cells, B-cell-depleted T cells, or PBMCs provided the cDNA or gDNA that served as material.

Germline CDR1 is KGHDR and CDR2 is SFDVKD. This CDR3 is built from 15 residues. Trimming left V 5 bases short and J 7 bases short, with 17 bases between. As handled by the study authors: How many nucleated cells were present was estimated from reference gene primer amplification. Only in-frame clones appear in the TCRdb table, and some are missing; sequencing was by immunoSEQ multiplex PCR. The V and J calls and clone size are taken from that table; D and trimming were inferred from the DNA. The data contain roughly 670,000 clones, over 80% of them singletons. The clonotype comes from a woman aged 18 to 35 with acute or convalescent COVID-19. This sequence joins TRBV24-1 and TRBJ2-1, with TRBD2 as a possible D gene (7 bases). The sequencing sample was made of peripheral blood. The CDR3: CATSAGGPGSNEQFF. For the CDR3, the DNA is TGTGCCACCAGTGCGGGGGGCCCCGGGAGTAATGAGCAGTTCTTC.